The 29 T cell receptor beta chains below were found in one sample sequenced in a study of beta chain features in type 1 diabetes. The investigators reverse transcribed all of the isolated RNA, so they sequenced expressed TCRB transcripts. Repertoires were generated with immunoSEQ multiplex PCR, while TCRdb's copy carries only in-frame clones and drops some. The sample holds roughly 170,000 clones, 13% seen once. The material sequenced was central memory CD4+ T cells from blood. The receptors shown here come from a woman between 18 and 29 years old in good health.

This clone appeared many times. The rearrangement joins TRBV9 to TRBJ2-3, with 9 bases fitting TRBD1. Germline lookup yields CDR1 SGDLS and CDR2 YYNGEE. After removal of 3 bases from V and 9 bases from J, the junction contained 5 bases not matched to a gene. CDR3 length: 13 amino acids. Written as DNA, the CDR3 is TGTGCCAGCAGCGCCTCGGGGACAGGGACGCAGTATTTT. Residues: CASSASGTGTQYF.

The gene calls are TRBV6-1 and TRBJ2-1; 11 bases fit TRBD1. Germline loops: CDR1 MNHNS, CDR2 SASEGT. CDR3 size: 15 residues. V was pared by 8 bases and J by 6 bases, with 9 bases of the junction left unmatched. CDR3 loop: CASLVLGTGGNEQFF. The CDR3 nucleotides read TGTGCCAGCCTCGTCCTCGGGACAGGGGGCAATGAGCAGTTCTTC.

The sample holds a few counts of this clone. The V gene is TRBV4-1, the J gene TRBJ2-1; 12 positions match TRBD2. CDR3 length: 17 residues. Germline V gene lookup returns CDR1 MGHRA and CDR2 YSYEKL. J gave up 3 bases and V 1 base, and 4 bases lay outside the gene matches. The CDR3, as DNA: TGCGCCAGCAGCCAAGGACTAGCGGGAGTGCTCTACAATGAGCAGTTCTTC. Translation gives CASSQGLAGVLYNEQFF.

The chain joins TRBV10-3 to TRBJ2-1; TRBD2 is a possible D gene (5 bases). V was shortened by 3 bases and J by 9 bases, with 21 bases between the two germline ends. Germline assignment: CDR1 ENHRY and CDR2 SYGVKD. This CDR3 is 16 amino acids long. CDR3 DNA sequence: TGTGCCATCAGTGACCACCAGCGGCTAGGAGTAAGTGAGCAGTTCTTC. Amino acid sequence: CAISDHQRLGVSEQFF.

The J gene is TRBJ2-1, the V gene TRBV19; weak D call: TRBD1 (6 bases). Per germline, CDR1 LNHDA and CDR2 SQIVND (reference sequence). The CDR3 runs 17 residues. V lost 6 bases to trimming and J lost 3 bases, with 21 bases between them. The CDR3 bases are TGTGCCAGTAGCCTTTTAAGAGGGGGAAATCGCTACAATGAGCAGTTCTTC. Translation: CASSLLRGGNRYNEQFF.

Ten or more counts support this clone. Here the CDR3 DNA reads TGTGCCAGCAGTTACTCGATTATGAGGTCCTCCGGGGAGCTGTTTTTT. It is translated as CASSYSIMRSSGELFF. The gene calls are TRBV6-5 and TRBJ2-2; D gene uncertain. The V gene's germline CDR1 is MNHEY and CDR2 SVGAGI. The CDR3 sequence is 16 residues long. Trimming cost V 0 bases and J 6 bases, with 14 bases left between them.

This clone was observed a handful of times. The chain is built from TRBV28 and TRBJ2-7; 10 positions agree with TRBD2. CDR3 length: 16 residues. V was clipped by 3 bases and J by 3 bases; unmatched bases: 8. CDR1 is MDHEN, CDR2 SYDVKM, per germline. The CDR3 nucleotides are TGTGCCAGCAGTTTGGGGCTAGCGGGAGCGTTCTACGAGCAGTACTTC. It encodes CASSLGLAGAFYEQYF.

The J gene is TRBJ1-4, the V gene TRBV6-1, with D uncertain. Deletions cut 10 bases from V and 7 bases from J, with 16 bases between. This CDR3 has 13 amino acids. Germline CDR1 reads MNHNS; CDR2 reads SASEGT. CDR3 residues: CAIGRTAGEKLFF. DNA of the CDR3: TGTGCCATAGGACGTACAGCGGGTGAAAAACTGTTTTTT.

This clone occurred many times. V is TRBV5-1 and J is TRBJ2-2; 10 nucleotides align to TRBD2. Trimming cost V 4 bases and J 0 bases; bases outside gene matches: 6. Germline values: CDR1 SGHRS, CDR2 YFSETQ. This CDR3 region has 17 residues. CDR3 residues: CASSGISGRTNTGELFF. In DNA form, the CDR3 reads TGCGCCAGCAGCGGGATTAGCGGGAGGACGAACACCGGGGAGCTGTTTTTT.

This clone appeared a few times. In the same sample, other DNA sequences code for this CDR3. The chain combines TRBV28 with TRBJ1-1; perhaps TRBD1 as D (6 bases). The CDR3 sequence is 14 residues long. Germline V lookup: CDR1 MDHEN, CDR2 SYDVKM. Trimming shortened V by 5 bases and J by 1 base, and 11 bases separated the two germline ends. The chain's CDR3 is CASSPPTGNTEAFF. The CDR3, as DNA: TGTGCCAGCAGTCCCCCGACAGGGAACACTGAAGCTTTCTTT. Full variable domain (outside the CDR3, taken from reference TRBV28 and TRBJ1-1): DVKVTQSSRYLVKRTGEKVFLECVQDMDHENMFWYRQDPGLGLRLIYFSYDVKMKEKGDIPEGYSVSREKKERFSLILESASTNQTSMYLCASSPPTGNTEAFFGQGTRLTVV.

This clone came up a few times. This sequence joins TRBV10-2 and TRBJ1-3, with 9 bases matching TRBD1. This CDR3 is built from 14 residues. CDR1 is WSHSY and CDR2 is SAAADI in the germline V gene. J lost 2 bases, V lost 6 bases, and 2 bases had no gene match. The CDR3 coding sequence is TGCGCCAGCAGGACAGGGGGAACTGGAAACACCATATATTTT. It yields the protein CASRTGGTGNTIYF.

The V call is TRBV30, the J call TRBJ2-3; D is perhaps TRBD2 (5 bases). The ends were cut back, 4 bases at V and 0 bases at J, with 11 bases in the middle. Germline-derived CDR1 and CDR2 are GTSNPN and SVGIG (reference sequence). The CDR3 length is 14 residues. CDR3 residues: CAWIFGGSTDTQYF. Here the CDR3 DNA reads TGTGCCTGGATCTTTGGCGGGAGCACAGATACGCAGTATTTT. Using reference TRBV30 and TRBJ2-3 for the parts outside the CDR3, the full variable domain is SQTIHQWPATLVQPVGSPLSLECTVEGTSNPNLYWYRQAAGRGLQLLFYSVGIGQISSEVPQNLSASRPQDRQFILSSKKLLLSDSGFYLCAWIFGGSTDTQYFGPGTRLTVL.

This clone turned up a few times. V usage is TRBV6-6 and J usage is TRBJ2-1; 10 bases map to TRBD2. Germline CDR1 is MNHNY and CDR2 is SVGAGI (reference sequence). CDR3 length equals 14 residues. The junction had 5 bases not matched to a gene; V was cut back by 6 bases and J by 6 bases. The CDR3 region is CASSEREGLNEQFF. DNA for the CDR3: TGTGCCAGCAGCGAGCGGGAGGGCCTCAATGAGCAGTTCTTC.

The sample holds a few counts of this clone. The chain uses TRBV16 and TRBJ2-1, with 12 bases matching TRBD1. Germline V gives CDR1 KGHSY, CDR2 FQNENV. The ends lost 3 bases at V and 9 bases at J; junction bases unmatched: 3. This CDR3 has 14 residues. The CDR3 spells CASSQGTGGREQFF. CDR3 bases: TGTGCCAGCAGCCAGGGGACAGGGGGCCGTGAGCAGTTCTTC.

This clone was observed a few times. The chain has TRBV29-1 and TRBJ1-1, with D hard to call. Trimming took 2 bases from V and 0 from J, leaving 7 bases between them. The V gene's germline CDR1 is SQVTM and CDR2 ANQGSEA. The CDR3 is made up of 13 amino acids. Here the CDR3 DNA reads TGCAGCGTTGAACCTCCTATGAACACTGAAGCTTTCTTT. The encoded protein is CSVEPPMNTEAFF. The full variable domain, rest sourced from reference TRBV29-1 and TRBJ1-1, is SAVISQKPSRDICQRGTSLTIQCQVDSQVTMMFWYRQQPGQSLTLIATANQGSEATYESGFVIDKFPISRPNLTFSTLTVSNMSPEDSSIYLCSVEPPMNTEAFFGQGTRLTVV.

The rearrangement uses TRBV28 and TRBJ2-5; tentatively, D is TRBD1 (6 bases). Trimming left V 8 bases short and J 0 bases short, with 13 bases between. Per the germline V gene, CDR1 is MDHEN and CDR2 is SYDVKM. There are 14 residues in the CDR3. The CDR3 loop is CASGPTGYQETQYF. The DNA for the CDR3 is TGTGCCAGCGGGCCTACAGGGTACCAAGAGACCCAGTACTTC.

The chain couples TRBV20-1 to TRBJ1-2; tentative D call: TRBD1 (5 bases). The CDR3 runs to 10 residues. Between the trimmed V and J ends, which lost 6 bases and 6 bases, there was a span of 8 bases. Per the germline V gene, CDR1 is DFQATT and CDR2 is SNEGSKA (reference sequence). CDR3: CSASRDGYTF. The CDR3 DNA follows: TGCAGTGCAAGCAGGGATGGCTACACCTTC.

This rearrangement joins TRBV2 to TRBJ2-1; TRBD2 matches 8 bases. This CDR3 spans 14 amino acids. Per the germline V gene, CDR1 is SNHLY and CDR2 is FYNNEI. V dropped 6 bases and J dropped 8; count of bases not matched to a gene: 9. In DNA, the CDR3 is TGTGCCAGCAGAGCCACCGGGACTAGAGATGAGCAGTTCTTC. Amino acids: CASRATGTRDEQFF.

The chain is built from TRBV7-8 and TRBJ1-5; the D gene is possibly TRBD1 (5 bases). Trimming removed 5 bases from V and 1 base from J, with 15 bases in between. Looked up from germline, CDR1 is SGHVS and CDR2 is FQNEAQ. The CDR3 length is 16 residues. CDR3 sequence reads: CASSQRGSGSNQPQHF. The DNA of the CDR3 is TGTGCCAGCAGCCAGCGGGGGAGCGGAAGCAATCAGCCCCAGCATTTT. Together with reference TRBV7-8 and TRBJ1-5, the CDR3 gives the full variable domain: GAGVSQSPRYKVAKRGQDVALRCDPISGHVSLFWYQQALGQGPEFLTYFQNEAQLDKSGLPSDRFFAERPEGSVSTLKIQRTQQEDSAVYLCASSQRGSGSNQPQHFGDGTRLSIL.

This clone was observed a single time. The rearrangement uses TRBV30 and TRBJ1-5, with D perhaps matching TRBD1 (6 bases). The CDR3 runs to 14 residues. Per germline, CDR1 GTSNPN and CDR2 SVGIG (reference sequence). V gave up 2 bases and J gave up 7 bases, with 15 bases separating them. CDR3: CAWSSQAGAQPQHF. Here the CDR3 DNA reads TGTGCCTGGAGTTCTCAGGCAGGGGCCCAGCCCCAGCATTTT.

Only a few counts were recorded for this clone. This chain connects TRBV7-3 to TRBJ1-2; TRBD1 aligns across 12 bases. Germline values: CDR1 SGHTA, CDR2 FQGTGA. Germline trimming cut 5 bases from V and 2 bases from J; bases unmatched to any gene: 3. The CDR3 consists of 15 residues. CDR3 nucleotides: TGTGCCAGCAGCACCGGGACAGGGGGCAACTATGGCTACACCTTC. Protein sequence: CASSTGTGGNYGYTF.

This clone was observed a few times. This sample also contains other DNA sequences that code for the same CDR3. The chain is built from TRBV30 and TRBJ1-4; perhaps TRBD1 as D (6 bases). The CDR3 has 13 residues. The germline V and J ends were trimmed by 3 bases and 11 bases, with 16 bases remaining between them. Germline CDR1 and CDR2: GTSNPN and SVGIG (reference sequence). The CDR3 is CAWSARGAEKLFF. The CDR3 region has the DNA TGTGCCTGGAGCGCCCGGGGGGCTGAGAAACTGTTTTTT.

CDR3 residues: CASSQSGQGSTIEQFF. The CDR3 bases are TGCGCCAGCAGCCAATCGGGACAGGGGTCCACGATCGAGCAGTTCTTC. The chain links TRBV4-1 to TRBJ2-1, with 10 bases lining up with TRBD1. Trimming removed 2 bases from V and 10 bases from J; junction bases left unmatched: 11. The CDR3 has 16 residues. The germline V gene encodes CDR1 MGHRA and CDR2 YSYEKL.

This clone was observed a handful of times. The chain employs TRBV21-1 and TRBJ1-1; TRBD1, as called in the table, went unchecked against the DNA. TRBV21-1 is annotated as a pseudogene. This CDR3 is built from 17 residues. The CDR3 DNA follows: TGTGCCAGCAGAAGAATACAGGGTATCATCGCGTACACTGAAGCTTTCTTT. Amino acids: CASRRIQGIIAYTEAFF.

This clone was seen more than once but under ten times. CDR3 in amino acids: CASSTPGQPPYGYTF. In DNA form, the CDR3 reads TGTGCCAGCAGCACCCCGGGACAGCCTCCGTATGGCTACACCTTC. The J gene is TRBJ1-2, the V gene TRBV6-5; 7 positions agree with TRBD1. Germline values: CDR1 MNHEY, CDR2 SVGAGI. CDR3 length equals 15 residues. V lost 6 bases, J lost 5 bases, and 12 bases stayed unmatched.

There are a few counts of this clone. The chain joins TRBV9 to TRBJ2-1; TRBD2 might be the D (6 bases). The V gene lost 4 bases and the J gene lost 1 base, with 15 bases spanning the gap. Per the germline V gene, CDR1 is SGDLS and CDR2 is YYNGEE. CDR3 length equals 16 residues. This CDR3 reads CASSSRLVLSYNEQFF. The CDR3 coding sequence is TGTGCCAGCAGCTCCCGACTAGTCCTTTCCTACAATGAGCAGTTCTTC.

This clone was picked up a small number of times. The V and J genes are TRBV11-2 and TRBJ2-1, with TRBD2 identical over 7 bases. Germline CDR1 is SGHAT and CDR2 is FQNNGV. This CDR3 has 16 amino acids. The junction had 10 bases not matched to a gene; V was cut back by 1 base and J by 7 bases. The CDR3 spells CASSLVMGISGNEQFF. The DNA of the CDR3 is TGTGCCAGCAGCTTAGTGATGGGGATTAGCGGGAATGAGCAGTTCTTC.

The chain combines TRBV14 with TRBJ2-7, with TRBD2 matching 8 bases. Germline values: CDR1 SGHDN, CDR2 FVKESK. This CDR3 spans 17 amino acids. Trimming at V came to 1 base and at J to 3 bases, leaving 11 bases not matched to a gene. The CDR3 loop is CASSQVRASGSIYEQYF. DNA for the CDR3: TGTGCCAGCAGCCAAGTAAGGGCTAGCGGGTCCATCTACGAGCAGTACTTC.

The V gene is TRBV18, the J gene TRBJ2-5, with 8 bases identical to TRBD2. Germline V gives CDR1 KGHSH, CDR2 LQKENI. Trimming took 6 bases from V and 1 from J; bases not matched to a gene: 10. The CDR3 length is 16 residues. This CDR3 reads CASSIVGRAIQETQYF. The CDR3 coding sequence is TGTGCCAGCTCGATAGTCGGGAGGGCCATCCAAGAGACCCAGTACTTC.